The rows below give T cell receptor beta chains drawn from one sample of a study of low-dose radiotherapy and immunotherapy resistance in tumors. TCRdb reanalysed the reads using MiXCR and keeps one entry per CDR3 protein. The sample holds 100,000 or so distinct CDR3 sequences, 20% to 25% seen once. The specimen was PBMCs, collected after low-dose radiotherapy plus immunotherapy. Receptors originate from a male donor with prostate cancer. The CDR3 runs from the conserved cysteine through the conserved F or W. D genes are given only for firm matches. Size is stated for part of the rows, as once, few or many counts, or as a class when the clone is expanded.

J gene	clone size	D gene	CDR3 length	V gene	CDR3 protein	CDR3 DNA
TRBJ1-5	-	-	13	TRBV19	CASTWGGDQPQHF	TGTGCCAGTACGTGGGGAGGAGATCAGCCCCAGCATTTT
TRBJ2-3	-	-	14	TRBV20-1	CSVPEGGGTDTQYF	TGCAGTGTCCCCGAGGGTGGGGGCACAGATACGCAGTATTTT
TRBJ2-6	many	-	20	TRBV9	CASSVGGGLIRLSGANVLTF	TGTGCCAGCAGCGTAGGGGGGGGCCTAATCCGCCTCTCTGGGGCCAACGTCCTGACTTTC
TRBJ1-4	many	-	15	TRBV29-1	CSVEWSLAGKEKLFF	TGCAGCGTTGAATGGTCCCTCGCCGGGAAGGAAAAACTGTTTTTT
TRBJ2-7	few	TRBD2	15	TRBV7-9	CASSLGEGNSYEQYF	TGTGCCAGCAGCTTAGGGGAGGGGAACTCCTACGAGCAGTACTTC
TRBJ2-1	many	TRBD2	19	TRBV11-2	CASSPWDSGGALGYNEQFF	TGTGCCAGCAGCCCCTGGGATAGCGGGGGGGCCCTCGGCTACAATGAGCAGTTCTTC
TRBJ1-6	-	-	15	TRBV4-1	CASSQDQGYNSPLHF	TGCGCCAGCAGCCAAGATCAGGGATATAATTCACCCCTCCACTTT
TRBJ2-5	many	-	12	TRBV2	CASASSQETQYF	TGTGCCAGCGCGAGTAGCCAAGAGACCCAGTACTTC
TRBJ2-2	many	TRBD1	15	TRBV5-1	CASSHPGQGTGELFF	TGCGCCAGCAGCCATCCGGGACAGGGCACCGGGGAGCTGTTTTTT
TRBJ2-7	many	-	13	TRBV3-1	CASSQGRHYEQYF	TGTGCCAGCAGCCAAGGCAGGCACTACGAGCAGTACTTC
TRBJ1-2	many	-	15	TRBV7-9	CASSLATPSGHGYTF	TGTGCCAGCAGCTTAGCAACTCCATCGGGCCATGGCTACACCTTC
TRBJ1-5	many	-	16	TRBV6-1	CASSEGAGYDNQPQHF	TGTGCCAGCAGTGAGGGTGCAGGGTACGACAATCAGCCCCAGCATTTT
TRBJ1-1	many	TRBD1	15	TRBV20-1	CSARPDRGSGTEAFF	TGCAGTGCTAGACCCGACAGGGGCTCGGGGACTGAAGCTTTCTTT
TRBJ2-7	medium-sized	-	15	TRBV6-6	CASRHRLTGSYEQYF	TGTGCCAGCAGGCACAGACTAACAGGGTCCTACGAGCAGTACTTC
TRBJ2-7	many	-	15	TRBV29-1	CSGVTEEARSYEQYF	TGCAGCGGTGTGACAGAGGAGGCCCGATCCTACGAGCAGTACTTC
TRBJ2-3	many	-	17	TRBV20-1	CSANPPGTIAGTDTQYF	TGCAGTGCTAACCCCCCGGGGACCATCGCGGGGACAGATACGCAGTATTTT
TRBJ1-5	-	-	15	TRBV18	CASSPADRDNQPQHF	TGTGCCAGCTCACCCGCGGACAGAGATAATCAGCCCCAGCATTTT
TRBJ2-3	many	TRBD2	16	TRBV12-3/TRBV12-4	CASSLFGAGGTDTQYF	TGTGCCAGCAGTTTGTTCGGAGCGGGGGGAACAGATACGCAGTATTTT
TRBJ1-2	many	-	15	TRBV5-1	CASSLEGEPSGGYTF	TGCGCCAGCAGCTTGGAAGGGGAGCCTTCGGGTGGCTACACCTTC
TRBJ2-3	many	TRBD2	16	TRBV20-1	CSASGSGGFYGDTQYF	TGCAGTGCTAGTGGTAGCGGGGGGTTTTATGGTGATACGCAGTATTTT
TRBJ1-1	many	-	13	TRBV5-1	CASKAALNTEAFF	TGCGCCAGCAAGGCGGCACTGAACACTGAAGCTTTCTTT
TRBJ2-5	once	-	17	TRBV2	CASSVGAGAYHQETQYF	TGTGCCAGCAGTGTGGGCGCGGGGGCCTACCACCAAGAGACCCAGTACTTC
TRBJ1-2	many	TRBD1	14	TRBV6-2/TRBV6-3	CASSYGTDNYGYTF	TGTGCCAGCAGTTACGGGACAGATAACTATGGCTACACCTTC
TRBJ2-7	many	-	15	TRBV12-3/TRBV12-4	CASAYAGIPTYEQYF	TGTGCCAGCGCTTACGCCGGGATCCCAACCTACGAGCAGTACTTC
TRBJ2-7	many	-	11	TRBV5-1	CASSEGYEQYF	TGCGCCAGCAGCGAGGGGTACGAGCAGTACTTC